This T cell receptor (beta chain) was sequenced in a study of tumor-infiltrating lymphocytes in primary liver carcinoma (dated by TCRdb to about 2017). Background for the entire study: Of the five patients, three men and two women aged 30 to 69 years, four had hepatocellular carcinoma and one had combined HCC and intrahepatic cholangiocarcinoma. The tumors of the five patients were staged as T1-T3 N0M0, with maximum diameters ranging from roughly 4.2 to 10 cm. Each sample produced roughly 3.65 to 7.13 million productive TCRbeta reads, and read depth showed no significant difference between tissue types. Across five regions of each liver tumor, along with adjacent normal tissue and blood, the study brought together TCRbeta repertoire sequencing, expression microarrays and whole-exome sequencing. A total of 35 or so specimens from 5 patients went through TCRbeta repertoire sequencing, namely 25 tumor regions, 5 adjacent noncancerous liver tissues and 5 peripheral blood samples. Agilent mRNA microarray profiling was performed on the 20 to 25 tumor region samples to relate TCRbeta repertoire diversity to the local molecular phenotype. Repertoires from technical replicates were highly reproducible, with mean shared-clone rates approximately 0.9 and correlation coefficients above 0.98.

CDR1 and CDR2 are drawn from the germline V gene: SGHAT, FQNNGV. The CDR3, from cysteine to phenylalanine, totals 11 residues. Solely the CDR3 DNA is kept, with 33 bases framed from the first base. Deletion took 6 bases off V and 6 bases off J, with a span of 9 bases between the germline ends. TCRbeta-specific cDNA was reverse-transcribed from 500 to 550 ng total RNA using a constant-region primer and ProtoScript II reverse transcriptase. TCRbeta libraries were built with three nested multiplex PCR rounds, a slightly modified ARM-PCR procedure. Each of the first two PCR rounds ran for about 10 cycles using multiplex TRBV1-TRBV30 forward primers together with a Cbeta reverse primer. A final 25-cycle PCR with Deep VentR polymerase added sample barcodes and Illumina adapters. Before sequencing, amplicons of 200-500 bp were gel-purified using a QIAquick gel extraction kit. TCRbeta amplicons were sequenced on an Illumina HiSeq 2500 with 250-bp paired-end reads. The paper's data handling went like this. Quality trimming of reads was performed with Trimmomatic v0.33, and paired reads were merged with FLASH v1.2.11 so that full CDR3 sequences could be recovered. V, D and J germline segments were assigned to the rearranged TCRbeta sequences by MiGEC v1.2.1b. Clonotype statistics and Shannon-Wiener diversity indices were calculated with VDJtools v1.0.0. To reduce sampling bias, subsequent analyses other than the diversity analysis used only the 250 most abundant clonotypes in each sample. The public reads were reprocessed in TCRdb via fastp at Q25 and MiXCR, keeping in-frame beta chains. Rows are unified per CDR3 protein, each entry keeping the most common DNA and genes. TCRdb's processing, not the authors', yielded these V and J calls. Across this sample there are roughly 120,000 distinct CDR3 sequences, with about 68% seen only once. Approximately 9.7% of the sample comes from the top ten.

Of note for this clonotype: No antigen is known for it. No much larger clone is present one base from it, and per-base qualities are unavailable.

Total RNA and DNA were co-extracted without cell sorting from approximately 20-30 mg of bulk tissue using the AllPrep DNA/RNA mini kit. Between late 2015 and early 2016, about 5 patients in China with histopathologically diagnosed primary liver carcinoma had their tumors surgically resected. Patients had chronic HBV infection and were treatment-naive at sampling. Five spatially separated regions were sampled per tumor: superior, inferior, left-lateral and right-lateral poles, plus the tumor centre. More than 85% viable tumor cells were found by histology in every tumor sample. Pieces of fresh tumor and adjacent tissue were cut in half, with one half kept in RNAlater at -80 degrees C and the other half sent for histology. Results and caveats for the whole study, not just this receptor: Only a few patients were included in the study, and the authors note that the findings should be validated in a larger study. Compared with blood, tumors had a significantly larger share of the repertoire taken up by the top 250 clones (p = 0.039). Since the samples were bulk and unsorted, there was no way to compare CD4+ and CD8+ T cell repertoires. Only about 8-25% of top clones were present in all five regions of a tumor, suggesting spatial heterogeneity of tumor-infiltrating T cells. Only the TCR beta chain was sequenced, which likely underestimates true repertoire diversity because unpaired alpha chains were not captured. Consistent with antigen-driven expansion, pairs of tumor regions showed higher repertoire overlap (mean roughly 36%) than either tumor-adjacent pairs (roughly 17%) or tumor-blood pairs (roughly 14%).

The V and J genes are TRBV11-2 and TRBJ2-7, with the D segment identity uncertain. Sequenced: liver tumor tissue from sampling region 1. The cell subset or site label corresponds to: tumor region T1, superior pole. This sequence was found in a woman aged 60-70 years with primary liver carcinoma and hepatitis B virus infection. At the DNA level, the sequence is TGTGCCAGCAGGCAAGCGACCGAGCAGTACTTC. Its product reads: CASRQATEQYF. The CDR3 plus the reference TRBV11-2 and TRBJ2-7 genes for the other parts give the full variable domain: EAGVAQSPRYKIIEKRQSVAFWCNPISGHATLYWYQQILGQGPKLLIQFQNNGVVDDSQLPKDRFSAERLKGVDSTLKIQPAKLEDSAVYLCASRQATEQYFGPGTRLTVT.